The 22 T cell receptor beta chains presented below share a single source sample, sequenced in a study of blood T cell repertoires in COVID-19. Only in-frame clones appear in the TCRdb table, and some are missing; sequencing was by immunoSEQ multiplex PCR. Of fewer than 120,000 clones in the sample, around 68% were seen once. Sequencing was performed on peripheral blood. The origin of the receptors is a woman aged 60-75 years with acute or convalescent COVID-19.

This chain links TRBV28 with TRBJ2-1; the match to TRBD2 covers 14 bases. From germline, CDR1 is MDHEN and CDR2 SYDVKM. Germline trimming cut 4 bases from V and 0 bases from J; bases unmatched to any gene: 8. This CDR3 has 19 residues. The CDR3 DNA is TGTGCCAGCAGTTCGCGGACTAGCGGGGGGTTGAGCTCCTACAATGAGCAGTTCTTC. Translated: CASSSRTSGGLSSYNEQFF.

This CDR3 reads CASAPGRGNYGYTF. The DNA of the CDR3 is TGTGCCAGTGCACCAGGGAGGGGAAACTATGGCTACACCTTC. The rearrangement uses TRBV19 and TRBJ1-2; D might be TRBD1 (5 bases). Per the germline V gene, CDR1 is LNHDA and CDR2 is SQIVND (reference sequence). V lost 8 bases, J lost 2 bases, and 15 bases lay in between. This CDR3 has 14 amino acids.

This chain uses TRBV2 with TRBJ1-1; TRBD1 is a possible D gene (5 bases). Germline values: CDR1 SNHLY, CDR2 FYNNEI. V lost 3 bases and J lost 5, with 10 bases in between. This CDR3 is built from 13 residues. This CDR3 is CASSEVRETEAFF. The CDR3 DNA follows: TGTGCCAGCAGTGAGGTCAGGGAAACTGAAGCTTTCTTT.

This chain joins TRBV11-2 and TRBJ2-3; possibly TRBD2 for D (5 bases). V was shortened by 2 bases and J by 0 bases, with 15 bases between the two germline ends. CDR1 is SGHAT and CDR2 is FQNNGV in the germline V gene. CDR3 length: 17 residues. This CDR3 reads CASSLSSVALSTDTQYF. The CDR3 DNA reads TGTGCCAGCAGCTTATCGAGCGTAGCGCTTAGCACAGATACGCAGTATTTT.

This clone was seen a single time. The V gene is TRBV28, the J gene TRBJ1-2; 9 bases line up with TRBD1. CDR3 length: 17 residues. Trimming removed 1 base from V and 1 base from J; junction bases left unmatched: 7. Germline values: CDR1 MDHEN, CDR2 SYDVKM. The CDR3 DNA sequence: TGTGCCAGCAGTTTATCTCTTCCGACAGGGGGTAACTATGGCTACACCTTC. It specifies CASSLSLPTGGNYGYTF.

This sequence joins TRBV5-1 and TRBJ2-2; perhaps TRBD1 as D (5 bases). The CDR3 spans 14 residues. CDR1 is SGHRS, CDR2 YFSETQ, per germline. V dropped 5 bases and J dropped 1 base, with 9 bases sitting between them. The CDR3: CASRIQGNTGELFF. The CDR3 coding sequence is TGCGCCAGCAGGATTCAGGGGAACACCGGGGAGCTGTTTTTT.

The chain couples TRBV29-1 to TRBJ2-1; 12 positions match TRBD2. The CDR3 is made up of 12 amino acids. Germline V gene sequence: CDR1 SQVTM, CDR2 ANQGSEA. The V and J ends lost 8 bases and 8 bases, in that order; junction bases with no gene match: 4. The CDR3 sequence is CSLRLAGDEQFF. DNA of the CDR3: TGCAGCCTACGACTAGCGGGGGATGAGCAGTTCTTC.

This chain links TRBV6-1 with TRBJ2-3, with D perhaps TRBD1 (6 bases). V lost 2 bases to trimming and J lost 4 bases, with 7 bases between them. In germline, CDR1 is MNHNS, CDR2 SASEGT. The CDR3 has 13 residues. CDR3 protein: CASSERQADTQYF. Here the CDR3 DNA reads TGTGCCAGCAGTGAAAGACAGGCAGATACGCAGTATTTT.

In DNA form, the CDR3 reads TGTGCCACCCTTCCAGGGAGCAATCAGCCCCAGCATTTT. Translated: CATLPGSNQPQHF. The genes are TRBV7-3 and TRBJ1-5; maybe TRBD1 (5 bases). Germline CDR1 SGHTA, CDR2 FQGTGA. V lost 10 bases and J 1 base, leaving 11 bases between the germline ends. The CDR3 is 13 amino acids.

Of note for this clone: Other DNA sequences in the sample encode the same CDR3. This chain connects TRBV29-1 to TRBJ1-2; 11 nucleotides line up with TRBD1. CDR3 length: 13 residues. Per germline, CDR1 SQVTM and CDR2 ANQGSEA. Trimming cost V 6 bases and J 4 bases; bases outside gene matches: 4. This CDR3 reads CSVGTGGPYGYTF. The CDR3 nucleotides are TGCAGCGTCGGGACAGGGGGGCCCTATGGCTACACCTTC.

The rearrangement joins TRBV19 to TRBJ2-1, with D possibly TRBD2 on 6 matching bases. The V gene lost 3 bases and the J gene lost 3 bases, with 9 bases spanning the gap. Germline V gene lookup returns CDR1 LNHDA and CDR2 SQIVND (reference sequence). CDR3 size: 14 residues. The CDR3 DNA reads TGTGCCAGTAGTATGGGAGGAGGCTACAATGAGCAGTTCTTC. It specifies CASSMGGGYNEQFF.

The chain has TRBV5-1 and TRBJ2-7; 7 nucleotides agree with TRBD2. CDR3 length: 15 amino acids. Germline CDR1 reads SGHRS; CDR2 reads YFSETQ. The trim removed 7 bases at V and 2 bases at J, leaving 12 bases unmatched. CDR3 sequence (DNA): TGCGCCAGCGGCCTCCCGGGGGGAGCCACCTACGAGCAGTACTTC. Translation gives CASGLPGGATYEQYF. Combining the CDR3 with reference TRBV5-1 and TRBJ2-7 gives the whole variable domain KAGVTQTPRYLIKTRGQQVTLSCSPISGHRSVSWYQQTPGQGLQFLFEYFSETQRNKGNFPGRFSGRQFSNSRSEMNVSTLELGDSALYLCASGLPGGATYEQYFGPGTRLTVT.

The rearrangement joins TRBV28 to TRBJ1-1; 7 bases are a match to TRBD1. The CDR3 extends over 15 amino acids. The germline V gene encodes CDR1 MDHEN and CDR2 SYDVKM. The ends lost 6 bases at V and 1 base at J; junction bases unmatched: 8. This CDR3 reads CASRPQGVANTEAFF. The CDR3 DNA reads TGTGCCAGCAGGCCGCAGGGGGTGGCGAACACTGAAGCTTTCTTT.

The chain couples TRBV6-4 to TRBJ1-1; D is ambiguous. The length of the CDR3 is 13 residues. The germline V and J ends were trimmed by 4 bases and 7 bases, with 13 bases remaining between them. The germline V gene encodes CDR1 MRHNA and CDR2 SNTAGT. This chain's CDR3 is CASSAERGSEAFF. DNA of the CDR3: TGTGCCAGCAGTGCGGAGAGAGGGAGTGAAGCTTTCTTT.

The CDR3 region is CASSLLDRGREAFF. CDR3 nucleotides: TGTGCCAGCAGTTTATTGGACAGGGGGCGAGAAGCTTTCTTT. V is TRBV27 and J is TRBJ1-1; TRBD1 aligns across 11 bases. Germline V CDR1 and CDR2: MNHEY, SMNVEV (reference sequence). There are 14 residues in the CDR3. V lost 1 base to trimming and J lost 8 bases; unmatched junction nucleotides: 3.

On this clone itself: The junction differs from germline at one of its ends, possibly a read error. Distinct nucleotide sequences in the sample also encode this CDR3. The chain combines TRBV4-1 with TRBJ1-2; D call uncertain. CDR1 and CDR2 from the germline V gene are MGHRA and YSYEKL. CDR3 size: 13 residues. CDR3 sequence: CASSQERSMRYTF. The CDR3 bases are TGCGCCAGCAGCCAAGAAAGATCTATGCGCTATACCTTC.

This clone was seen only once. The V and J genes are TRBV6-4 and TRBJ1-5, with D hard to call. Between the trimmed V and J ends, which lost 4 bases and 7 bases, there was a span of 11 bases. The CDR3 spans 13 residues. The V gene's germline CDR1 is MRHNA and CDR2 SNTAGT. The CDR3 loop is CASSGEDGQPQHF. For the CDR3, the DNA is TGTGCCAGCAGTGGGGAGGATGGCCAGCCCCAGCATTTT.

This clone was detected a few times. This chain connects TRBV5-1 to TRBJ2-3, with D maybe TRBD1 (5 bases). The germline V gene has CDR1 SGHRS and CDR2 YFSETQ. V was pared by 1 base and J by 0 bases, with 12 bases between. This CDR3 has 16 residues. The CDR3 coding sequence is TGCGCCAGCAGCTTGTTTACAGGAACTAGCACAGATACGCAGTATTTT. Protein product: CASSLFTGTSTDTQYF.

The V call is TRBV14, the J call TRBJ1-6; 11 bases are shared with TRBD1. Germline CDR1 reads SGHDN; CDR2 reads FVKESK. With V trimmed by 4 bases and J by 10 bases, 12 bases remained unmatched. The CDR3 extends over 17 amino acids. DNA of the CDR3: TGTGCCAGCAGCCCGATTCCCGGGACAGGGGGTGGGTCACCCCTCCACTTT. Translating gives CASSPIPGTGGGSPLHF.

V is TRBV5-1 and J is TRBJ2-3; D is ambiguous. Germline V gene sequence: CDR1 SGHRS, CDR2 YFSETQ. Trimming took 4 bases from V and 14 from J, leaving 17 bases between them. This CDR3 contains 12 residues. CDR3 DNA sequence: TGCGCCAGCAGCCGCGATCCCGGAGATCTGTATTTT. Its translation is CASSRDPGDLYF.

The genes are TRBV11-2 and TRBJ2-7; possibly TRBD2 for D (5 bases). The V gene's germline CDR1 is SGHAT and CDR2 FQNNGV. V was pared by 5 bases and J by 5 bases, with 13 bases between. This CDR3 region has 13 residues. In nucleotides, the CDR3 is TGTGCCAGCAGCCCGGGAATCAAGGACGAGCAGTACTTC. It is translated as CASSPGIKDEQYF.

The chain couples TRBV7-2 to TRBJ1-1, with D tentatively TRBD1 (5 bases). CDR3 size: 15 residues. The V and J ends lost 6 bases and 4 bases respectively, with 18 bases between them. CDR1 SGHTA and CDR2 FQGNSA come from the germline V gene. CDR3 in DNA: TGTGCCAGCAGAAGAGATCACCAGGGAGGCACTGAAGCTTTCTTT. Translation: CASRRDHQGGTEAFF. The full variable domain, in which reference TRBV7-2 and TRBJ1-1 provide the parts outside the CDR3, is GAGVSQSPSNKVTEKGKDVELRCDPISGHTALYWYRQSLGQGLEFLIYFQGNSAPDKSGLPSDRFSAERTGGSVSTLTIQRTQQEDSAVYLCASRRDHQGGTEAFFGQGTRLTVV.